The clone carrying this TCR beta chain was seen ten or more times. The data were obtained in a study of molecular identifiers for immune sequencing clone quantification. Sorting defined naive CD8 T cells as CD8+CD4-CCR7+CD45RA+. From the PCR reads, TCRdb called clonotypes with MiXCR, one entry per CDR3 protein. This sample carries under 650,000 distinct CDR3 sequences, 15% to 20% of them seen once, and the ten largest clones take about 0.9%. This CDR3 has 18 amino acids. Germline-derived CDR1 and CDR2 are SGHRS and YFSETQ. Trimming took 3 bases from V and 3 from J; bases not matched to a gene: 12. The rearrangement links TRBV5-1 to TRBJ1-4; 9 bases line up with TRBD1. The sequenced sample was naive CD8+ T cells from blood, with Jurkat cell RNA spiked in. Subset defined: FACS-sorted CD8+CD4-CCR7+CD45RA+ naive T cells. The receptor was isolated from a human donor in good health. Some libraries in this study had Jurkat cell RNA spiked in. CDR3 in DNA: TGCGCCAGCAGCTCGATCCAGACGGGACAGGGTCCTAATGAAAAACTGTTTTTT. Translated: CASSSIQTGQGPNEKLFF.